Below are 30 T cell receptor beta chains sequenced from a single sample in a study of early T cells in non-severe SARS-CoV-2 infection. In TCRdb, the 5' RACE reads were re-called with MiXCR into one record per CDR3 protein. Here the sample spans tens of thousands of distinct CDR3 sequences, about 4.3% being singletons. The sample consisted of whole blood, taken at baseline. All receptors come from an adult who was a healthcare worker with PCR-confirmed SARS-CoV-2 infection or an uninfected control (not recorded which).

This clonotype was detected only once. This chain joins TRBV10-3 and TRBJ2-5; 8 positions match TRBD2. The J segment lost 5 bases and the V segment lost 3 bases, leaving 5 bases of the junction unmatched. Germline CDR1 reads ENHRY; CDR2 reads SYGVKD. This CDR3 is built from 14 residues. The CDR3 DNA is TGTGCCATCAGTGATGTCCGGGAGGGGGAGACCCAGTACTTC. Translating gives CAISDVREGETQYF.

In its sample, this clonotype was seen many times. The rearrangement joins TRBV12-3 or TRBV12-4 to TRBJ2-1, with TRBD2 identical over 12 bases. The CDR3 sequence is 15 residues long. V dropped 10 bases and J dropped 7; count of bases not matched to a gene: 11. The CDR3, as DNA: TGTGCCACCGAGCAGGGACTAGCGGGCAGAAATGAGCAGTTCTTC. Translating it yields CATEQGLAGRNEQFF.

This clonotype was counted ten times or more. The chain has TRBV5-5 and TRBJ1-5, with 9 positions matching TRBD1. V lost 4 bases and J lost 3; bases outside the gene matches: 2. This CDR3 has 14 amino acids. Germline assignment: CDR1 SGHKS and CDR2 YYEKEE (reference sequence). The CDR3 DNA reads TGTGCCAGCAGCCGGGACAGGGTCAATCAGCCCCAGCATTTT. Translating gives CASSRDRVNQPQHF.

This clonotype was observed many times. V usage is TRBV7-3 and J usage is TRBJ2-7; D is uncertain. Looked up from germline, CDR1 is SGHTA and CDR2 is FQGTGA. The CDR3 extends over 14 amino acids. The ends were cut back, 2 bases at V and 0 bases at J, with 8 bases in the middle. The CDR3 loop is CASSLSVNSYEQYF. The CDR3 DNA sequence: TGTGCCAGCAGCTTATCAGTGAACTCCTACGAGCAGTACTTC.

This clonotype was picked up many times. This chain uses TRBV6-4 with TRBJ2-7; the D gene is possibly TRBD2 (7 bases). The CDR3 is 13 residues long. The ends were cut back, 7 bases at V and 3 bases at J, with 13 bases in the middle. Germline loops: CDR1 MRHNA, CDR2 SNTAGT. DNA for the CDR3: TGTGCCAGCAATCGGGGAGGGGGCTACGAGCAGTACTTC. Protein product: CASNRGGGYEQYF.

By share of the sample, this clonotype is medium-sized (0.01 to 0.1%). The V gene is TRBV7-9, the J gene TRBJ2-2; D possibly corresponds to TRBD1 (5 bases). The germline gives CDR1 SEHNR, CDR2 FQNEAQ (reference sequence). This CDR3 contains 15 residues. Trimming removed 5 bases from V and 3 bases from J, with 13 bases in between. CDR3 DNA sequence: TGTGCCAGCAGCCAGGAACAGGATCACACCGGGGAGCTGTTTTTT. As protein: CASSQEQDHTGELFF.

This clonotype occurred a few times. The rearrangement links TRBV12-3 or TRBV12-4 to TRBJ2-2; D is unresolved. CDR3 length: 17 residues. Trimming stripped 2 bases from V and 4 bases from J, with 17 bases between. As DNA, the CDR3 is TGTGCCAGCAGTTTATCCCCTGCGGCAGACTCCACCGGGGAGCTGTTTTTT. It yields the protein CASSLSPAADSTGELFF.

This clonotype was counted ten times or more. The chain links TRBV19 to TRBJ2-1; a weak D match, TRBD2 (5 bases). This CDR3 comprises 15 residues. The V end was cut by 1 base, the J end by 3 bases, with 10 bases between. Germline CDR1 is LNHDA and CDR2 is SQIVND (reference sequence). The CDR3 DNA reads as TGTGCCAGTAGTATAGTTCCAGCGGTCTACAATGAGCAGTTCTTC. Its translation: CASSIVPAVYNEQFF.

The genes are TRBV5-1 and TRBJ2-7, with 9 bases identical to TRBD2. Per the germline V gene, CDR1 is SGHRS and CDR2 is YFSETQ. The length of the CDR3 is 16 residues. V lost 0 bases, J lost 3 bases, and 7 bases stayed unmatched. DNA of the CDR3: TGCGCCAGCAGCTTGGGGGTTAGCGGGAGTGACTACGAGCAGTACTTC. Protein product: CASSLGVSGSDYEQYF.

This clonotype was found many times. This chain joins TRBV27 and TRBJ1-5; 8 nucleotides align to TRBD1. After removal of 7 bases from V and 1 base from J, the junction contained 6 bases not matched to a gene. The germline CDR1 and CDR2 sequences are MNHEY and SMNVEV (reference sequence). The CDR3 consists of 15 residues. The CDR3: CASTDRGGSNQPQHF. The CDR3 DNA sequence: TGTGCCAGCACTGACAGGGGTGGAAGCAATCAGCCCCAGCATTTT.

This clonotype was counted ten times or more. The chain combines TRBV15 with TRBJ2-7, with D unclear. This CDR3 comprises 14 residues. Germline values: CDR1 LNHNV, CDR2 YYDKDF (reference sequence). V was shortened by 0 bases and J by 3 bases, with 9 bases between the two germline ends. Written as DNA, the CDR3 is TGTGCCACCAGCAGAGATTTGGGATACTACGAGCAGTACTTC. Translating gives CATSRDLGYYEQYF. Supplemented by reference TRBV15 and TRBJ2-7, the full variable domain reads DAMVIQNPRYQVTQFGKPVTLSCSQTLNHNVMYWYQQKSSQAPKLLFHYYDKDFNNEADTPDNFQSRRPNTSFCFLDIRSPGLGDTAMYLCATSRDLGYYEQYFGPGTRLTVT.

Ten or more counts support this clonotype. The chain is built from TRBV30 and TRBJ1-5; 9 bases align to TRBD1. Germline V gene sequence: CDR1 GTSNPN, CDR2 SVGIG (reference sequence). J was trimmed by 7 bases and V by 0 bases; bases with no gene match: 4. CDR3 length: 14 amino acids. CDR3 sequence reads: CAWSVVQGAQPQHF. CDR3 sequence (DNA): TGTGCCTGGAGTGTAGTACAGGGGGCCCAGCCCCAGCATTTT.

At least ten counts were recorded for this clonotype. The chain uses TRBV27 and TRBJ2-7; 7 bases match TRBD2. With V trimmed by 6 bases and J by 5 bases, 10 bases remained unmatched. Germline CDR1 reads MNHEY; CDR2 reads SMNVEV (reference sequence). The CDR3 extends over 14 amino acids. The DNA of the CDR3 is TGTGCCAGCAGGGCAGCGGGATCCCCCCACGAGCAGTACTTC. It is translated as CASRAAGSPHEQYF.

This clonotype came up many times. The genes are TRBV11-3 and TRBJ2-1, with TRBD2 matching over 10 bases. The junction had 10 bases not matched to a gene; V was cut back by 2 bases and J by 3 bases. CDR3 size: 18 residues. Germline values: CDR1 SGHNT, CDR2 YENEEA. The CDR3 is CASSLRFPGTSVYNEQFF. CDR3 DNA sequence: TGTGCCAGCAGCTTAAGATTCCCCGGGACTAGCGTCTACAATGAGCAGTTCTTC.

This clonotype was found a few times. This rearrangement joins TRBV3-1 to TRBJ2-7; TRBD2 aligns across 7 bases. The CDR3 is 14 residues long. V trimming: 2 bases; J trimming: 2 bases; junction bases outside the gene matches: 3. CDR1 is LGHDT and CDR2 is YNNKEL in the germline V gene (reference sequence). The chain's CDR3 is CASSQRGSTYEQYF. The CDR3 coding sequence is TGTGCCAGCAGCCAACGCGGGAGCACCTACGAGCAGTACTTC.

This clonotype has just a few counts. The chain links TRBV5-6 to TRBJ2-7; no clear D. CDR3 length: 15 residues. The V end was cut by 0 bases, the J end by 2 bases, with 12 bases between. The germline V gene has CDR1 SGHDT and CDR2 YYEEEE. CDR3 amino acids: CASSLGLTLPYEQYF. The CDR3 nucleotides read TGTGCCAGCAGCTTGGGACTGACCCTCCCCTACGAGCAGTACTTC.

This clonotype was counted at least ten times. The rearrangement joins TRBV20-1 to TRBJ1-2; TRBD1 aligns across 7 bases. This CDR3 comprises 14 residues. The V gene end was trimmed by 6 bases and the J gene end by 0 bases; junction bases not matched to a gene: 7. CDR1 and CDR2 from the germline V gene are DFQATT and SNEGSKA (reference sequence). This CDR3 is CSATRDSANYGYTF. DNA of the CDR3: TGCAGTGCCACCCGGGACAGTGCTAACTATGGCTACACCTTC.

This clonotype has at least ten counts. V is TRBV11-3 and J is TRBJ2-1; 8 positions agree with TRBD2. Germline CDR1 SGHNT, CDR2 YENEEA. V was pared by 5 bases and J by 2 bases, with 8 bases of the junction left unmatched. This CDR3 has 16 residues. The CDR3 DNA reads as TGTGCCAGCAGCCCCCGTGAGCGGGGGCCCTACAATGAGCAGTTCTTC. This encodes CASSPRERGPYNEQFF. Full variable domain (rest looked up from reference TRBV11-3 and TRBJ2-1): EAGVVQSPRYKIIEKKQPVAFWCNPISGHNTLYWYLQNLGQGPELLIRYENEEAVDDSQLPKDRFSAERLKGVDSTLKIQPAELGDSAVYLCASSPRERGPYNEQFFGPGTRLTVL.

This clonotype was observed at least ten times. The CDR3 DNA sequence: TGCAGCGTCCACTACAACTCAGAGACCCAGTACTTC. Its protein product is CSVHYNSETQYF. The chain combines TRBV29-1 with TRBJ2-5, with unresolved D. CDR1 is SQVTM and CDR2 is ANQGSEA in the germline V gene. This CDR3 spans 12 amino acids. Trimming removed 6 bases at V and 4 bases at J, with 12 bases between.

This clonotype has more than one count but fewer than ten. V and J are TRBV6-5 and TRBJ2-1, with TRBD2 matching over 13 bases. Looked up from germline, CDR1 is MNHEY and CDR2 is SVGAGI. Losses at the gene ends were 6 bases for V and 8 bases for J; bases not matched to a gene: 4. The CDR3 runs to 14 residues. CDR3 bases: TGTGCCAGCAGCCGGACTAGCGGGGGACATGAGCAGTTCTTC. As protein: CASSRTSGGHEQFF.

At least ten counts were recorded for this clonotype. The chain is built from TRBV29-1 and TRBJ2-5, with 11 bases matching TRBD1. V trimming: 5 bases; J trimming: 5 bases; junction bases outside the gene matches: 7. The CDR3 has 14 residues. Per germline, CDR1 SQVTM and CDR2 ANQGSEA. CDR3 sequence: CSVWGQGGSETQYF. CDR3 coding DNA: TGCAGCGTTTGGGGACAGGGGGGATCGGAGACCCAGTACTTC.

This clonotype was seen a few times. The V gene is TRBV6-8, the J gene TRBJ2-7, with a possible D match to TRBD2 (6 bases). The CDR3 sequence is 16 residues long. Trimming shortened V by 4 bases and J by 7 bases, and 23 bases separated the two germline ends. Germline values: CDR1 MNHGY, CDR2 SAAAGT. CDR3 nucleotide sequence: TGTGCCAGCAGTTGCGACACCCGACACCCCCGGGGGGAGCAGTACTTC. It translates to CASSCDTRHPRGEQYF.

This clonotype has a count of ten or more. The chain couples TRBV7-2 to TRBJ2-2; TRBD1 matches 7 bases. CDR1 is SGHTA, CDR2 FQGNSA, per germline. The junction had 4 bases not matched to a gene; V was cut back by 5 bases and J by 7 bases. CDR3 size: 13 residues. CDR3 nucleotides: TGTGCCAGCAGCCTACAGGGGAACGGGGAGCTGTTTTTT. This codes for CASSLQGNGELFF.

CDR3 nucleotides: TGCAGCGTTGAAAGAGGGGCGGACGAGCAGTACTTC. Translation: CSVERGADEQYF. This chain uses TRBV29-1 with TRBJ2-7, with D perhaps being TRBD1 or TRBD2 (5 bases each). This CDR3 has 12 residues. V gave up 2 bases and J gave up 5 bases, with 10 bases separating them. Per the germline V gene, CDR1 is SQVTM and CDR2 is ANQGSEA.

This clonotype was seen at least ten times. This rearrangement joins TRBV6-5 to TRBJ1-2; D is possibly TRBD1 (5 bases). CDR3 length: 13 amino acids. Per germline, CDR1 MNHEY and CDR2 SVGAGI. With 0 bases removed from V and 7 bases from J, the gap between germline ends came to 9 bases. As DNA, the CDR3 is TGTGCCAGCAGTTACTCCGGGGCAGCTGGCTACACCTTC. Protein: CASSYSGAAGYTF.

This clonotype came up many times. The chain combines TRBV10-1 with TRBJ1-5; D call uncertain. The CDR3 sequence is 12 residues long. CDR1 is WNHNN and CDR2 is SYGVQD in the germline V gene (reference sequence). The V end lost 3 bases, the J end lost 1 base, and 1 base lay between the germline ends. The CDR3 DNA follows: TGCGCCAGCAGTGAAAGCAATCAGCCCCAGCATTTT. Protein: CASSESNQPQHF.

This clonotype occurred many times. The V gene is TRBV27, the J gene TRBJ2-3; TRBD2 agrees at 7 bases. CDR1 and CDR2 from the germline V gene are MNHEY and SMNVEV (reference sequence). CDR3 length equals 15 residues. After removal of 0 bases from V and 8 bases from J, the junction contained 8 bases not matched to a gene. The CDR3 reads CASSLSSGAQGTQYF. For the CDR3, the DNA is TGTGCCAGCAGTTTATCAAGCGGGGCGCAGGGTACGCAGTATTTT.

This clonotype was counted many times. This rearrangement joins TRBV12-3 or TRBV12-4 to TRBJ2-7, with D maybe TRBD1 (5 bases). CDR3 length: 15 amino acids. V was cut by 6 bases and J by 3 bases, with 18 bases left in between. The DNA of the CDR3 is TGTGCCAGCAGCCTGGGAAGACAGTCTCTCTACGAGCAGTACTTC. Amino acids: CASSLGRQSLYEQYF.

This clonotype is deemed medium-sized. The chain employs TRBV7-3 and TRBJ2-1; D call uncertain. The CDR3 is 16 residues long. With 5 bases removed from V and 0 bases from J, the gap between germline ends came to 14 bases. Germline V gene data show CDR1 as SGHTA and CDR2 as FQGTGA. CDR3 sequence reads: CASSILGRSSYNEQFF. Here the CDR3 DNA reads TGTGCCAGCAGCATACTCGGGCGAAGCTCCTACAATGAGCAGTTCTTC. The full variable domain, in which reference TRBV7-3 and TRBJ2-1 provide the parts outside the CDR3, is GAGVSQTPSNKVTEKGKYVELRCDPISGHTALYWYRQSLGQGPEFLIYFQGTGAADDSGLPNDRFFAVRPEGSVSTLKIQRTERGDSAVYLCASSILGRSSYNEQFFGPGTRLTVL.

The table lists this clonotype with many counts. The gene calls are TRBV12-3 or TRBV12-4 and TRBJ1-1; 11 bases are shared with TRBD1. Trimming at V came to 7 bases and at J to 5 bases, leaving 6 bases not matched to a gene. This CDR3 is built from 14 residues. The CDR3 region has the DNA TGTGCCAGCACCGGACAGGGGGCGAGGACTGAAGCTTTCTTT. Encoded protein: CASTGQGARTEAFF.